This T cell receptor beta chain was observed in a study of identical twins. TCRdb re-derived calls from the 5' RACE reads in MiXCR, one entry per CDR3 protein. The profile shows more than 650,000 distinct CDR3 sequences, over 5% of them singletons. Study findings and constraints: Twins shared out-of-frame alpha sequences with excess low generation probability. Its conclusions, products of cross-sectional statistical analysis, did not come from following the same donors.

The ends were cut back, 0 bases at V and 6 bases at J, with 9 bases in the middle. The CDR3 is made up of 14 amino acids. A few counts support this clonotype. What it recognizes is unknown. The rearrangement links TRBV12-3 or TRBV12-4 to TRBJ2-1; D perhaps matches TRBD1 (6 bases). The sample comprised naive T cells sorted from blood. The sequence was obtained from a man aged 18-30 years in good health. As DNA, the CDR3 is TGTGCCAGCAGTTTAGCTGCCAGGGGCAATGAGCAGTTCTTC. This sequence encodes CASSLAARGNEQFF.